The 28 T cell receptor beta chains given below trace back to one sample, sequenced in a study of a mutant IDH1 vaccine in newly diagnosed glioma (dated by TCRdb to the early 2020s). Receptors were amplified or captured by the immunoSEQ multiplex PCR assay. In its TCRdb copy, this immuneACCESS table keeps in-frame sequences only and misses some clones. Where compared with another copy, unresolved V genes explain less than half of these, and the others have no known cause. The sample has about 83,000 clones on record, roughly 90% of them singletons. The top ten clones comprise 0.56% of the sample. No antigens are known for them. Read against the paper, the sample's time point label means: week 5, during vaccination. Each vaccine dose was 300 ug of a 20-mer mutant IDH1 peptide in Montanide, given subcutaneously with topical imiquimod. Sequencing used PBMCs, obtained from a glioma patient whose treatment included an IDH1 peptide vaccine. The source is a woman between 50 and 59 years old with glioma.

V is TRBV10-3 and J is TRBJ2-3, with a tentative D call TRBD1 (5 bases). The CDR3 is made up of 14 amino acids. Trimming stripped 6 bases from V and 10 bases from J, with 20 bases between. Germline V gene data show CDR1 as ENHRY and CDR2 as SYGVKD. CDR3 coding DNA: TGTGCCATCAGCGAAAGTACAGGTCTCGATGCGCAGTATTTT. Translation gives CAISESTGLDAQYF.

For the CDR3, the DNA is TGTGCCAGCAGTGGTGGGACTCTCTACGAGCAGTACTTC. Translated: CASSGGTLYEQYF. The chain combines TRBV2 with TRBJ2-7; tentative D call: TRBD2 (6 bases). The CDR3 runs 13 residues. Germline values: CDR1 SNHLY, CDR2 FYNNEI. Deletions cut 4 bases from V and 3 bases from J, with 10 bases between.

The chain couples TRBV2 to TRBJ1-4; D unresolved. V was clipped by 6 bases and J by 5 bases, with 22 bases between them. This CDR3 is 17 amino acids long. Germline V gene lookup returns CDR1 SNHLY and CDR2 FYNNEI. The chain's CDR3 is CASRSHNSGRENEKLFF. The CDR3 DNA sequence: TGTGCCAGCAGATCCCACAACAGCGGTAGGGAGAATGAAAAACTGTTTTTT.

This clone was recorded once. The V and J genes are TRBV5-1 and TRBJ2-1; either TRBD1 or TRBD2 may fit D (5 bases each). The V and J ends lost 4 bases and 9 bases respectively, with 14 bases between them. There are 13 residues in the CDR3. Germline V gene data show CDR1 as SGHRS and CDR2 as YFSETQ. CDR3 DNA: TGCGCCAGCAGCACGGGCCCTGGGGGTGAGCAGTTCTTC. Its protein is CASSTGPGGEQFF.

For the CDR3, the DNA is TGTGCCAGCAGTGAAAGGACCGGGGAGCTGTTTTTT. Its translation is CASSERTGELFF. The chain has TRBV2 and TRBJ2-2; D not certain. V gave up 2 bases and J gave up 5 bases, with 3 bases separating them. The germline V gene encodes CDR1 SNHLY and CDR2 FYNNEI. The length of the CDR3 is 12 residues.

The V and J genes are TRBV19 and TRBJ2-5, with 10 bases identical to TRBD2. CDR1 is LNHDA, CDR2 SQIVND, per germline (reference sequence). Trimming cost V 5 bases and J 4 bases; bases outside gene matches: 1. There are 13 residues in the CDR3. CDR3 DNA: TGTGCCAGTAGTCCTAGCGGGAGAGAGACCCAGTACTTC. Encoded protein: CASSPSGRETQYF.

The rearrangement uses TRBV2 and TRBJ2-1, with TRBD1 matching over 7 bases. Germline V gene sequence: CDR1 SNHLY, CDR2 FYNNEI. The CDR3 runs 12 residues. Germline trimming cut 11 bases from V and 13 bases from J; bases unmatched to any gene: 14. The CDR3 is CAGQTRQGFQFF. The CDR3 DNA is TGTGCCGGCCAAACTAGACAGGGCTTTCAGTTCTTC.

This rearrangement joins TRBV4-1 to TRBJ2-7; D is uncertain. The CDR3 is made up of 12 amino acids. Germline loops: CDR1 MGHRA, CDR2 YSYEKL. Between the trimmed V and J ends, which lost 1 base and 4 bases, there was a span of 5 bases. This CDR3 is CASSQVGYEQYF. The CDR3 DNA reads as TGCGCCAGCAGCCAAGTCGGGTACGAGCAGTACTTC.

This sequence joins TRBV27 and TRBJ1-2; 8 bases line up with TRBD1. The CDR3 consists of 13 residues. The germline V gene has CDR1 MNHEY and CDR2 SMNVEV (reference sequence). J gave up 14 bases and V 2 bases, and 10 bases lay outside the gene matches. The CDR3 protein is CASSLRTGRVQTF. CDR3 coding DNA: TGTGCCAGCAGTTTAAGGACAGGGAGAGTACAGACCTTC.

The chain uses TRBV10-3 and TRBJ2-1; 9 bases are shared with TRBD2. Germline V CDR1 and CDR2: ENHRY, SYGVKD. V dropped 6 bases and J dropped 9; count of bases not matched to a gene: 12. The CDR3 extends over 15 amino acids. The CDR3 protein is CAIRVAGAGDSEQFF. The CDR3 DNA sequence: TGTGCCATCAGAGTAGCGGGAGCGGGGGATAGTGAGCAGTTCTTC.

This chain connects TRBV13 to TRBJ2-1; D might be TRBD2 (6 bases). This CDR3 spans 14 amino acids. With 5 bases removed from V and 5 bases from J, the gap between germline ends came to 13 bases. Germline CDR1 reads PRHDT; CDR2 reads FYEKMQ (reference sequence). This chain's CDR3 is CASSPVGTDNEQFF. The CDR3 nucleotides read TGTGCCAGCAGCCCGGTCGGGACTGACAATGAGCAGTTCTTC.

The genes are TRBV6-5 and TRBJ2-7; TRBD2 might be the D (6 bases). V was trimmed by 4 bases and J by 7 bases, leaving 14 bases between them. The CDR3 loop spans 13 amino acids. Germline V gene data show CDR1 as MNHEY and CDR2 as SVGAGI. The CDR3 DNA follows: TGTGCCAGCAGTTCGGGACTCGCAAGGGAGCAGTACTTC. Protein: CASSSGLAREQYF.

V usage is TRBV18 and J usage is TRBJ1-5; TRBD1 might be the D (5 bases). The CDR3 is 12 amino acids. CDR1 is KGHSH, CDR2 LQKENI, per germline. The germline V and J ends were trimmed by 6 bases and 2 bases, with 5 bases remaining between them. Here the CDR3 DNA reads TGTGCCAGCTCGACAGGCAATCAGCCCCAGCATTTT. This codes for CASSTGNQPQHF.

The chain couples TRBV11-2 to TRBJ2-1; 9 bases align to TRBD2. Germline CDR1 and CDR2: SGHAT and FQNNGV. The CDR3 has 15 residues. Trimming cost V 1 base and J 10 bases; bases outside gene matches: 8. CDR3: CASSLGSSGSREQFF. The CDR3 DNA is TGTGCCAGCAGCTTAGGTAGTAGCGGGAGCAGAGAGCAGTTCTTC.

The chain couples TRBV28 to TRBJ2-2; possibly TRBD1 for D (5 bases). Trimming removed 1 base at V and 5 bases at J, with 14 bases between. This CDR3 region has 16 residues. Germline assignment: CDR1 MDHEN and CDR2 SYDVKM. In nucleotides, the CDR3 is TGTGCCAGCAGTTTATTATGGGGCTCCGGAACCGGGGAGCTGTTTTTT. It specifies CASSLLWGSGTGELFF.

V gene TRBV28 combines with J gene TRBJ1-1; 7 nucleotides match TRBD1. V trimming: 2 bases; J trimming: 0 bases; junction bases outside the gene matches: 3. Germline assignment: CDR1 MDHEN and CDR2 SYDVKM. This CDR3 comprises 15 residues. Here the CDR3 reads CASSLRGHMNTEAFF. In DNA form, the CDR3 reads TGTGCCAGCAGTTTAAGGGGGCATATGAACACTGAAGCTTTCTTT.

The J gene is TRBJ2-1, the V gene TRBV9; tentatively, D is TRBD2 (6 bases). The V gene's germline CDR1 is SGDLS and CDR2 YYNGEE. The V and J ends lost 3 bases and 7 bases respectively, with 11 bases between them. The CDR3 loop spans 13 amino acids. CDR3 region: CASSATSRNEQFF. As DNA, the CDR3 is TGTGCCAGCAGCGCGACTAGTAGGAATGAGCAGTTCTTC.

The rearrangement links TRBV10-1 to TRBJ1-2; D call uncertain. Trimming removed 3 bases from V and 3 bases from J, with 8 bases in between. In germline, CDR1 is WNHNN, CDR2 SYGVQD (reference sequence). The CDR3 is 13 residues long. CDR3: CASSDRRDYGYTF. The CDR3, as DNA: TGCGCCAGCAGTGATCGGAGGGACTATGGCTACACCTTC.

The J gene is TRBJ2-3, the V gene TRBV10-1; TRBD2 aligns across 11 bases. CDR3 length equals 16 residues. CDR1 and CDR2 (germline): WNHNN, SYGVQD (reference sequence). Trimming removed 4 bases from V and 3 bases from J; junction bases left unmatched: 6. CDR3 residues: CASSVASGRFTDTQYF. The CDR3 DNA sequence: TGCGCCAGCAGTGTTGCTAGCGGGAGGTTTACAGATACGCAGTATTTT.

The chain links TRBV7-8 to TRBJ2-3, with TRBD2 matching over 7 bases. Trimming removed 3 bases from V and 2 bases from J; junction bases left unmatched: 8. The CDR3 contains 16 residues. Per the germline V gene, CDR1 is SGHVS and CDR2 is FQNEAQ. CDR3 sequence (DNA): TGTGCCAGCAGCTTGTATACAGCGGGATCCACAGATACGCAGTATTTT. Protein sequence: CASSLYTAGSTDTQYF.

The V gene is TRBV7-6, the J gene TRBJ2-1, with 8 positions matching TRBD2. The CDR3 runs 14 residues. The trim removed 5 bases at V and 6 bases at J, leaving 6 bases unmatched. CDR1 is SGHVS and CDR2 is FNYEAQ in the germline V gene. The chain's CDR3 is CASSPYRGGNEQFF. CDR3 coding DNA: TGTGCCAGCAGCCCGTACCGGGGGGGCAATGAGCAGTTCTTC.

CDR3 sequence: CASSAGRRLGPLCNSPLHF. As DNA, the CDR3 is TGTGCCAGCAGCGCTGGGAGAAGGTTGGGGCCCTTATGTAATTCACCCCTCCACTTT. The rearrangement links TRBV9 to TRBJ1-6; D is possibly TRBD1 (5 bases). V shed 3 bases and J shed 6 bases, with 25 bases lying between them. Germline CDR1 SGDLS, CDR2 YYNGEE. CDR3 size: 19 residues.

J is TRBJ1-3 and V is TRBV6-5; weak D call: TRBD1 (6 bases). CDR1 MNHEY and CDR2 SVGAGI come from the germline V gene. The CDR3 consists of 15 residues. V was clipped by 6 bases and J by 2 bases, with 14 bases between them. The CDR3 protein is CASSLTGSAGNTIYF. In DNA form, the CDR3 reads TGTGCCAGCAGCCTAACAGGGAGTGCTGGAAACACCATATATTTT.

The J gene is TRBJ2-7, the V gene TRBV5-1; 8 bases fit TRBD2. Trimming at V came to 0 bases and at J to 4 bases, leaving 3 bases not matched to a gene. The CDR3 spans 14 residues. Per germline, CDR1 SGHRS and CDR2 YFSETQ. Here the CDR3 reads CASSLAGGRYEQYF. CDR3 sequence (DNA): TGCGCCAGCAGCTTGGCGGGCGGGAGGTACGAGCAGTACTTC. The entire variable domain, with the rest obtained from reference TRBV5-1 and TRBJ2-7, is as follows: KAGVTQTPRYLIKTRGQQVTLSCSPISGHRSVSWYQQTPGQGLQFLFEYFSETQRNKGNFPGRFSGRQFSNSRSEMNVSTLELGDSALYLCASSLAGGRYEQYFGPGTRLTVT.

This chain connects TRBV5-6 to TRBJ2-5; D is tentatively TRBD1 or TRBD2 (6 bases each). Trimming removed 3 bases from V and 5 bases from J, with 11 bases in between. Germline V gives CDR1 SGHDT, CDR2 YYEEEE. The CDR3 spans 13 residues. The CDR3 sequence is CASSSLGGETQYF. The CDR3 DNA follows: TGTGCCAGCAGCTCACTAGGGGGGGAGACCCAGTACTTC. Using reference TRBV5-6 and TRBJ2-5 for the parts outside the CDR3, the full variable domain is DAGVTQSPTHLIKTRGQQVTLRCSPKSGHDTVSWYQQALGQGPQFIFQYYEEEERQRGNFPDRFSGHQFPNYSSELNVNALLLGDSALYLCASSSLGGETQYFGPGTRLLVL.

The V gene is TRBV5-5, the J gene TRBJ1-6; D is perhaps TRBD1 (5 bases). The germline CDR1 and CDR2 sequences are SGHKS and YYEKEE (reference sequence). The V and J ends lost 0 bases and 1 base respectively, with 5 bases between them. The CDR3 covers 15 residues. The CDR3 loop is CASSLEGSYNSPLHF. The DNA of the CDR3 is TGTGCCAGCAGCTTGGAGGGGTCCTATAATTCACCCCTCCACTTT.

This clone was counted once. J is TRBJ2-2 and V is TRBV6-5; the match to TRBD2 covers 10 bases. V lost 5 bases and J lost 3; bases outside the gene matches: 3. The CDR3 has 15 amino acids. Germline CDR1 reads MNHEY; CDR2 reads SVGAGI. The CDR3 loop is CASSGLAEYTGELFF. The CDR3 DNA sequence: TGTGCCAGCAGTGGACTAGCGGAGTACACCGGGGAGCTGTTTTTT.

Concerning this clone itself: Other DNA sequences in this sample translate to the same CDR3. The J gene is TRBJ1-5, the V gene TRBV27; D is uncertain. The CDR3 runs to 13 residues. Per the germline V gene, CDR1 is MNHEY and CDR2 is SMNVEV (reference sequence). Trimming stripped 2 bases from V and 4 bases from J, with 6 bases between. The CDR3 DNA reads TGTGCCAGCAGTTTAGGAAGGAATCAGCCCCAGCATTTT. Its translation: CASSLGRNQPQHF.